This TCR beta chain was identified during a study of radiotherapy plus CTLA-4 blockade in lung cancer. Study at large: Objective responses were documented in roughly 20% of patients, with disease control in approximately 32%.

Focal radiation plus CTLA-4 blockade with ipilimumab was given to patients with chemo-refractory metastatic non-small-cell lung cancer. General study findings and limits: The study found tumor-derived TCR clones expanded in blood after radiotherapy plus ipilimumab.

Trimming stripped 5 bases from V and 0 bases from J, with 14 bases between. The CDR3 covers 16 residues. CDR1 and CDR2 from the germline V gene are SGHVS and FNYEAQ. TCRdb's copy holds only in-frame clones and misses some; the assay was immunoSEQ multiplex PCR. This table holds 25,000 to 35,000 clones, around 80% found once. With regard to this clone: What it binds is unknown.

The clonotype comes from a human donor with non-small cell lung cancer who had stable disease on radiotherapy plus ipilimumab. V and J are TRBV7-6 and TRBJ1-3; D not certain. The starting material was peripheral blood, obtained from a patient treated with radiotherapy plus ipilimumab. CDR3 in DNA: TGTGCCAGCAGCGCCGCGCCTACCCCCTCTGGAAACACCATATATTTT. Protein sequence: CASSAAPTPSGNTIYF.